These 15 T cell receptor beta chains share one sample of origin, sequenced in a study of vaccination and CD4 T cells after COVID-19. Their recognized antigens are unknown. Treatment noted: roughly 11-day PBMC culture with coronavirus spike peptide pools or control peptides (ViraFEST assay). The Oncomine TCR Beta short-read assay was applied to DNA of cultured CD4+ T cells. TCRdb re-called the PCR reads through MiXCR, storing one row per CDR3 protein. This sample has fewer than 15,000 distinct CDR3 sequences; 62% occur once, and the top ten carry over 9.5%. The sequenced sample consisted of CD4+ T cells from blood, cultured in vitro. Every receptor here comes from a human donor who had recovered from COVID-19.

This clonotype has just a few counts. The rearrangement links TRBV20-1 to TRBJ2-2, with D perhaps TRBD2 (6 bases). V shed 5 bases and J shed 6 bases, with 13 bases lying between them. Germline V CDR1 and CDR2: DFQATT, SNEGSKA (reference sequence). This CDR3 has 13 amino acids. CDR3 in DNA: TGCAGTGCTGCCCCCCCGGGGGCCGGGGAGCTGTTTTTT. Translated: CSAAPPGAGELFF.

The chain has TRBV15 and TRBJ1-3, with D hard to call. The germline gives CDR1 LNHNV, CDR2 YYDKDF (reference sequence). The CDR3 has 16 residues. V was trimmed by 5 bases and J by 2 bases, leaving 16 bases between them. DNA of the CDR3: TGTGCCACCAGCCCCCTGGATGTCAGTGCTGGAAACACCATATATTTT. Residues: CATSPLDVSAGNTIYF.

The chain links TRBV20-1 to TRBJ2-7, with D uncertain. Germline V CDR1 and CDR2: DFQATT, SNEGSKA (reference sequence). CDR3 length: 12 residues. V was pared by 2 bases and J by 2 bases, with 7 bases between. For the CDR3, the DNA is TGCAGTGCTAGATACTTGACCTACGAGCAGTACTTC. Translated, it gives CSARYLTYEQYF.

The chain employs TRBV7-8 and TRBJ2-7, with TRBD2 matching over 13 bases. The CDR3 is 15 residues long. Germline trimming cut 5 bases from V and 7 bases from J; bases unmatched to any gene: 8. Per the germline V gene, CDR1 is SGHVS and CDR2 is FQNEAQ. CDR3 bases: TGTGCCAGCAGCCCACTAGCGGGAGGGGCGGGTGAGCAGTACTTC. It specifies CASSPLAGGAGEQYF.

The rearrangement uses TRBV2 and TRBJ2-7; D remains ambiguous. CDR1 is SNHLY, CDR2 FYNNEI, per germline. Trimming cost V 6 bases and J 0 bases, with 6 bases left between them. The length of the CDR3 is 12 residues. The CDR3, as DNA: TGTGCCAGCAGGAAGGCCTCCTACGAGCAGTACTTC. It yields the protein CASRKASYEQYF.

The chain couples TRBV27 to TRBJ2-2; D remains unclear. This CDR3 is 13 amino acids long. Germline assignment: CDR1 MNHEY and CDR2 SMNVEV (reference sequence). V was trimmed by 1 base and J by 7 bases, leaving 7 bases between them. CDR3: CASSLLSYGELFF. CDR3 sequence (DNA): TGTGCCAGCAGTTTATTGAGTTACGGGGAGCTGTTTTTT.

Only one count was recorded for this clonotype. The chain has TRBV5-1 and TRBJ2-7; D is possibly TRBD2 (6 bases). The CDR3 spans 15 residues. Between the trimmed V and J ends, which lost 0 bases and 0 bases, there was a span of 10 bases. Germline V gene sequence: CDR1 SGHRS, CDR2 YFSETQ. The CDR3 is CASSLVAGNSYEQYF. CDR3 DNA: TGCGCCAGCAGCTTGGTCGCGGGAAACTCCTACGAGCAGTACTTC.

The chain combines TRBV6-2 or TRBV6-3 with TRBJ2-2, with D possibly TRBD1 on 6 matching bases. The V gene's germline CDR1 is MNHEY and CDR2 SVGEGT. The CDR3 is 15 residues long. V was clipped by 4 bases and J by 0 bases, with 9 bases between them. The DNA of the CDR3 is TGTGCCAGCAGTTGGACAGCGGCGAACACCGGGGAGCTGTTTTTT. It specifies CASSWTAANTGELFF.

CDR3 nucleotides: TGTGCCAGCAGACCAACACAGGGGAACTATGGCTACACCTTC. Protein product: CASRPTQGNYGYTF. The chain is built from TRBV6-1 and TRBJ1-2; 7 nucleotides align to TRBD1. In germline, CDR1 is MNHNS, CDR2 SASEGT. With 6 bases clipped from V and 2 bases from J, the junction kept 6 bases outside the gene matches. The CDR3 is made up of 14 amino acids.

This clonotype has a handful of counts. This chain uses TRBV24-1 with TRBJ1-2; D gene uncertain. The germline V and J ends were trimmed by 5 bases and 8 bases, with 11 bases remaining between them. Germline V gives CDR1 KGHDR, CDR2 SFDVKD. This CDR3 is built from 12 residues. CDR3 DNA sequence: TGTGCCACCAGTGGAAGCTCTGGGGGCTACACCTTC. Its protein is CATSGSSGGYTF.

The gene calls are TRBV7-2 and TRBJ1-2; 8 bases agree with TRBD1. The CDR3 loop spans 16 amino acids. Germline CDR1 is SGHTA and CDR2 is FQGNSA. J gave up 5 bases and V 4 bases, and 12 bases lay outside the gene matches. The DNA of the CDR3 is TGTGCCAGCAGCTACGCGGGGACAGGCACCGATTATGGCTACACCTTC. It yields the protein CASSYAGTGTDYGYTF. Full variable domain (missing parts from reference TRBV7-2 and TRBJ1-2): GAGVSQSPSNKVTEKGKDVELRCDPISGHTALYWYRQSLGQGLEFLIYFQGNSAPDKSGLPSDRFSAERTGGSVSTLTIQRTQQEDSAVYLCASSYAGTGTDYGYTFGSGTRLTVV.

V is TRBV12-3 or TRBV12-4 and J is TRBJ1-6, with TRBD1 identical over 9 bases. CDR3 length: 18 residues. Trimming at V came to 3 bases and at J to 0 bases, leaving 6 bases not matched to a gene. The CDR3 loop is CASSFGTGGASYNSPLHF. CDR3 DNA sequence: TGTGCCAGCAGTTTTGGAACAGGGGGCGCCTCCTATAATTCACCCCTCCACTTT.

V usage is TRBV7-8 and J usage is TRBJ1-5; TRBD1 is a possible D gene (6 bases). The CDR3 runs 14 residues. The germline gives CDR1 SGHVS, CDR2 FQNEAQ. Between the trimmed V and J ends, which lost 5 bases and 4 bases, there was a span of 12 bases. The CDR3 sequence is CASSTRQANQPQHF. CDR3 DNA sequence: TGTGCCAGCAGCACTAGACAGGCGAATCAGCCCCAGCATTTT.

The V call is TRBV7-8, the J call TRBJ2-6; D remains ambiguous. Per germline, CDR1 SGHVS and CDR2 FQNEAQ. V was trimmed by 0 bases and J by 4 bases, leaving 4 bases between them. The length of the CDR3 is 14 residues. The CDR3 region is CASSLARGANVLTF. The CDR3 DNA follows: TGTGCCAGCAGCTTAGCGAGAGGGGCCAACGTCCTGACTTTC.

This clonotype has more than one count but fewer than ten. The genes are TRBV24-1 and TRBJ1-1, with unresolved D. Germline CDR1 and CDR2: KGHDR and SFDVKD. V lost 9 bases to trimming and J lost 1 base, with 5 bases between them. The CDR3 loop spans 11 amino acids. The CDR3 region is CATAGNTEAFF. As DNA, the CDR3 is TGTGCCACCGCAGGGAACACTGAAGCTTTCTTT.